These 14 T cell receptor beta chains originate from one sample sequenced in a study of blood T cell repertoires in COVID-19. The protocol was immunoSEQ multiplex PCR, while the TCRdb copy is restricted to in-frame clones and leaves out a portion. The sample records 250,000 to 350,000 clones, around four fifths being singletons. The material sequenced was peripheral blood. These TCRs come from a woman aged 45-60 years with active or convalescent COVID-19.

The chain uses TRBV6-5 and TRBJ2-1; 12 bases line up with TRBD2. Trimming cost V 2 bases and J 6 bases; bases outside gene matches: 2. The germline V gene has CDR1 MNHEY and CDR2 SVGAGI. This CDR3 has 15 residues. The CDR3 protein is CASSYTGLAGNEQFF. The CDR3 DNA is TGTGCCAGCAGTTACACGGGACTAGCGGGCAATGAGCAGTTCTTC.

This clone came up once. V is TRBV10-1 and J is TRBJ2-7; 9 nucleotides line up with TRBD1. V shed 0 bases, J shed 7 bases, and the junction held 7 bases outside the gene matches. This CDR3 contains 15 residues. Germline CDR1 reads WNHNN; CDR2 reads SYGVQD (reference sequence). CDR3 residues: CASSESGQGVDEQYF. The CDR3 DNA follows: TGCGCCAGCAGTGAGTCGGGACAGGGAGTAGATGAGCAGTACTTC.

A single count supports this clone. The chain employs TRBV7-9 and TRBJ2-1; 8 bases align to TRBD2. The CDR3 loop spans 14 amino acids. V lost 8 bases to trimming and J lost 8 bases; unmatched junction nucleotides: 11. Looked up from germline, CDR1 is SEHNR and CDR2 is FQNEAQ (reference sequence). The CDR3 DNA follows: TGTGCCAGCCGGGAGGGGTCGGGGTTCGATGAGCAGTTCTTC. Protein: CASREGSGFDEQFF.

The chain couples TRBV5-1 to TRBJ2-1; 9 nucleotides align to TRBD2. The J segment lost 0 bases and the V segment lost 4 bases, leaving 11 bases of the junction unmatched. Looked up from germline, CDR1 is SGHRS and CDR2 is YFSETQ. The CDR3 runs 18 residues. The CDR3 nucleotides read TGCGCCAGCAGCCCGGTCGGGTTAGCGGGAGTCTCCTACAATGAGCAGTTCTTC. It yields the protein CASSPVGLAGVSYNEQFF.

This chain's CDR3 is CASRRLGAYEQFF. The CDR3 DNA reads as TGTGCCAGCAGACGGCTAGGAGCCTATGAGCAGTTCTTC. The chain links TRBV2 to TRBJ2-1; D remains ambiguous. The CDR3 length is 13 residues. Trimming pared 6 bases from V and 8 bases from J, leaving 14 bases between. The germline CDR1 and CDR2 sequences are SNHLY and FYNNEI.

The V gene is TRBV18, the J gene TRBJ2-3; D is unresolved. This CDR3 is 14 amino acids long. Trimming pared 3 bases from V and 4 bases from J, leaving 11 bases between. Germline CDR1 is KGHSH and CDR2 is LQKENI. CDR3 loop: CASSPTNNADTQYF. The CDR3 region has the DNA TGTGCCAGCTCACCCACAAATAACGCAGATACGCAGTATTTT. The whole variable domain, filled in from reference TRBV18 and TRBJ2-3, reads NAGVMQNPRHLVRRRGQEARLRCSPMKGHSHVYWYRQLPEEGLKFMVYLQKENIIDESGMPKERFSAEFPKEGPSILRIQQVVRGDSAAYFCASSPTNNADTQYFGPGTRLTVL.

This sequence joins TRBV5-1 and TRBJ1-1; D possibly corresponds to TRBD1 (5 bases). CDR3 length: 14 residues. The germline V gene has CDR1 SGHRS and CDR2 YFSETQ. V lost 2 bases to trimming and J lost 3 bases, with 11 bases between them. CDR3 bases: TGCGCCAGCAGCTTCGGGGGAGGGCACACTGAAGCTTTCTTT. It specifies CASSFGGGHTEAFF. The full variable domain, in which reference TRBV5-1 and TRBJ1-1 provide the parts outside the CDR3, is KAGVTQTPRYLIKTRGQQVTLSCSPISGHRSVSWYQQTPGQGLQFLFEYFSETQRNKGNFPGRFSGRQFSNSRSEMNVSTLELGDSALYLCASSFGGGHTEAFFGQGTRLTVV.

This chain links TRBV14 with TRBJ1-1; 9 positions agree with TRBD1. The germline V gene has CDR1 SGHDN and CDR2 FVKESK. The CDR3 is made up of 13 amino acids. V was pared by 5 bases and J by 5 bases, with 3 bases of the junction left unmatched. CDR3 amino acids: CASSLDRGTEAFF. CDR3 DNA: TGTGCCAGCAGCTTGGACAGGGGAACTGAAGCTTTCTTT.

This CDR3 is CSVGRDYGYTF. In DNA form, the CDR3 reads TGCAGCGTTGGCAGGGACTATGGCTACACCTTC. This sequence joins TRBV29-1 and TRBJ1-2, with D maybe TRBD1 (5 bases). V shed 4 bases and J shed 3 bases, with 6 bases lying between them. Germline V gene lookup returns CDR1 SQVTM and CDR2 ANQGSEA. The CDR3 loop spans 11 amino acids. The complete variable domain, with remaining parts taken from reference TRBV29-1 and TRBJ1-2, reads SAVISQKPSRDICQRGTSLTIQCQVDSQVTMMFWYRQQPGQSLTLIATANQGSEATYESGFVIDKFPISRPNLTFSTLTVSNMSPEDSSIYLCSVGRDYGYTFGSGTRLTVV.

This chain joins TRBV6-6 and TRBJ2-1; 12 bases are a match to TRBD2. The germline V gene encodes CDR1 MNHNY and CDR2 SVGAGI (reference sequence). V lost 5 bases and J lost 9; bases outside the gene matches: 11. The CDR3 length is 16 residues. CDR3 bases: TGTGCCAGCAGTCCAACCGGGACTAGCGGGCCAGTTGAGCAGTTCTTC. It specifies CASSPTGTSGPVEQFF.

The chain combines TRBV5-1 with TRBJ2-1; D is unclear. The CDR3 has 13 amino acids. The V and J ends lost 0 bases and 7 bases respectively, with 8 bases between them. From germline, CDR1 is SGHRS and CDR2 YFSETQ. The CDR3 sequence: CASSLGLLNEQFF. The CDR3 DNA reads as TGCGCCAGCAGCTTGGGACTCTTAAATGAGCAGTTCTTC.

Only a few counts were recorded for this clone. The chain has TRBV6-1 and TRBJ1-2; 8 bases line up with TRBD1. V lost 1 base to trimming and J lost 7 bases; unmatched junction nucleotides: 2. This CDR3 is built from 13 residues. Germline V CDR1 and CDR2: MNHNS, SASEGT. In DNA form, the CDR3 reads TGTGCCAGCAGTGAAGAACAGGGGGTTGGCTACACCTTC. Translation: CASSEEQGVGYTF.

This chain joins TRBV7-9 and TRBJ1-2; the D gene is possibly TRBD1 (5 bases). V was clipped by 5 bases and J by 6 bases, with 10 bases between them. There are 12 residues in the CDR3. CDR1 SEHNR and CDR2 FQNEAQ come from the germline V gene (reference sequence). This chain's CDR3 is CASSGDSHGYTF. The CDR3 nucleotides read TGTGCCAGCAGCGGAGACAGTCATGGCTACACCTTC.

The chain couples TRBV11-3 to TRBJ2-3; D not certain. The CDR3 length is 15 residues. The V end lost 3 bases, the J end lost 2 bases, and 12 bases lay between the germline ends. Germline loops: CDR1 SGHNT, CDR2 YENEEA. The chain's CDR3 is CASSLVVQVTDTQYF. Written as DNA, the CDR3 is TGTGCCAGCAGCTTGGTCGTTCAGGTCACAGATACGCAGTATTTT.